These 4 T cell receptor beta chains were sequenced from one sample in a study of vaccination and CD4 T cells after COVID-19. The Oncomine TCR Beta short-read assay was applied to DNA of cultured CD4+ T cells. TCRdb used MiXCR to reprocess the PCR reads, holding one entry per CDR3 protein. The table lists almost 15,000 distinct CDR3 sequences, about 70% of them singletons. These TCRs are of unknown antigen specificity. Treatment in this sample: approximately 9-day PBMC culture with coronavirus spike peptide pools or control peptides (ViraFEST assay). Sequenced: CD4+ T cells from blood, cultured in vitro. These receptors all stem from a human donor who had recovered from COVID-19.

V is TRBV7-9 and J is TRBJ2-7; no clear D gene. The CDR3 covers 11 residues. CDR1 and CDR2 from the germline V gene are SEHNR and FQNEAQ (reference sequence). V was cut by 5 bases and J by 4 bases, with 6 bases left in between. CDR3 amino acids: CASSPDYEQYF. The CDR3 region has the DNA TGTGCCAGCAGCCCTGATTACGAGCAGTACTTC.

In this sample, this clonotype turned up once. The chain recombines TRBV7-9 with TRBJ1-2; tentative D call: TRBD1 (5 bases). The germline V gene has CDR1 SEHNR and CDR2 FQNEAQ (reference sequence). With 10 bases removed from V and 2 bases from J, the gap between germline ends came to 11 bases. The CDR3 spans 12 residues. CDR3 in DNA: TGTGCCACTACCGGGGGGAACTATGGCTACACCTTC. Translation: CATTGGNYGYTF. Full variable domain (rest looked up from reference TRBV7-9 and TRBJ1-2): DTGVSQNPRHKITKRGQNVTFRCDPISEHNRLYWYRQTLGQGPEFLTYFQNEAQLEKSRLLSDRFSAERPKGSFSTLEIQRTEQGDSAMYLCATTGGNYGYTFGSGTRLTVV.

CDR3 loop: CASRGGEGVGTEAFF. In nucleotides, the CDR3 is TGTGCCAGCAGAGGTGGGGAGGGGGTGGGAACTGAAGCTTTCTTT. The chain combines TRBV6-1 with TRBJ1-1; possibly TRBD1 for D (6 bases). V lost 6 bases, J lost 5 bases, and 19 bases lay in between. Germline V gene sequence: CDR1 MNHNS, CDR2 SASEGT. CDR3 length equals 15 residues.

The chain couples TRBV6-1 to TRBJ1-1; D gene uncertain. Per germline, CDR1 MNHNS and CDR2 SASEGT. This CDR3 spans 12 amino acids. V was cut by 5 bases and J by 0 bases, with 4 bases left in between. CDR3 amino acids: CASSPLNTEAFF. In nucleotides, the CDR3 is TGTGCCAGCAGTCCCCTGAACACTGAAGCTTTCTTT.